The 18 T cell receptor beta chains in this list originate from one sample, sequenced in a study of T cell changes during pregnancy in multiple sclerosis. Clones were read by immunoSEQ multiplex PCR, and TCRdb kept only the in-frame ones, dropping some. The data contain approximately 90,000 clones, 80% to 95% of them singletons. The material was peripheral blood, obtained before pregnancy. Every receptor here comes from a female donor with multiple sclerosis, enrolled in a pregnancy study.

This rearrangement joins TRBV5-5 to TRBJ2-6, with 12 bases identical to TRBD1. From germline, CDR1 is SGHKS and CDR2 YYEKEE (reference sequence). With 4 bases clipped from V and 3 bases from J, the junction kept 5 bases outside the gene matches. The CDR3 totals 17 residues. Here the CDR3 DNA reads TGTGCCAGCAGCGGGGGGACAGGGGGCGGTGGGGCCAACGTCCTGACTTTC. It specifies CASSGGTGGGGANVLTF.

This clone was counted a single time. The chain couples TRBV25-1 to TRBJ2-1, with 13 positions matching TRBD2. Germline V lookup: CDR1 MGHDK, CDR2 SYGVNS. V was pared by 4 bases and J by 8 bases, with 5 bases of the junction left unmatched. This CDR3 is 15 amino acids long. The CDR3 protein is CASSGRGLAGDEQFF. CDR3 nucleotides: TGTGCCAGCAGTGGCCGCGGACTAGCGGGAGATGAGCAGTTCTTC.

The V call is TRBV19, the J call TRBJ1-5; 9 positions match TRBD1. Germline-derived CDR1 and CDR2 are LNHDA and SQIVND (reference sequence). V was pared by 5 bases and J by 2 bases, with 4 bases of the junction left unmatched. This CDR3 region has 15 residues. CDR3 sequence reads: CASSAWDRGNQPQHF. In DNA, the CDR3 is TGTGCCAGTAGTGCCTGGGACAGGGGCAATCAGCCCCAGCATTTT.

The chain couples TRBV2 to TRBJ1-1; D unclear. V was cut by 3 bases and J by 7 bases, with 12 bases left in between. The CDR3 has 13 amino acids. CDR1 and CDR2 (germline): SNHLY, FYNNEI. CDR3 sequence (DNA): TGTGCCAGCAGTGACCGGGAAGCTAATGAAGCTTTCTTT. Encoded protein: CASSDREANEAFF.

The chain is built from TRBV19 and TRBJ2-2; 12 bases match TRBD1. Looked up from germline, CDR1 is LNHDA and CDR2 is SQIVND (reference sequence). The CDR3 sequence is 18 residues long. The V segment lost 4 bases and the J segment 0 bases; nucleotides outside the gene matches: 6. CDR3 DNA sequence: TGTGCCAGTAGTAAACGGGGACAGGGGGCTTCGAACACCGGGGAGCTGTTTTTT. It encodes CASSKRGQGASNTGELFF.

The gene calls are TRBV6-5 and TRBJ1-2, with a tentative D call TRBD1 (5 bases). The CDR3 length is 14 residues. Germline-derived CDR1 and CDR2 are MNHEY and SVGAGI. V was clipped by 0 bases and J by 4 bases, with 9 bases between them. CDR3 protein: CASSYSGAVYGYTF. In DNA form, the CDR3 reads TGTGCCAGCAGTTACTCAGGGGCTGTCTATGGCTACACCTTC.

This rearrangement joins TRBV11-2 to TRBJ2-3, with a weak D call TRBD2 (6 bases). Germline V gene data show CDR1 as SGHAT and CDR2 as FQNNGV. The CDR3 has 15 amino acids. V was clipped by 1 base and J by 3 bases, with 11 bases between them. The CDR3, as DNA: TGTGCCAGCAGCTTAGGTCCGGGAGCGACAGATACGCAGTATTTT. Translated, it gives CASSLGPGATDTQYF.

This chain uses TRBV25-1 with TRBJ1-2; 8 positions agree with TRBD1. Unmatched junction bases numbered 0, after V lost 4 bases and J lost 8 bases. The CDR3 has 11 amino acids. Germline V CDR1 and CDR2: MGHDK, SYGVNS. The CDR3: CASSAGGGYTF. For the CDR3, the DNA is TGTGCCAGCAGTGCAGGGGGCGGCTACACCTTC.

The chain uses TRBV6-5 and TRBJ1-6; D gene ambiguous. Germline lookup yields CDR1 MNHEY and CDR2 SVGAGI. Trimming pared 7 bases from V and 9 bases from J, leaving 19 bases between. The CDR3 totals 15 residues. CDR3 sequence: CASTSEGGNSSPLHF. In DNA form, the CDR3 reads TGTGCCAGCACCTCCGAAGGAGGGAATAGTTCACCCCTCCACTTT.

Here the CDR3 reads CASSPLGQGGNTIYF. The CDR3 DNA sequence: TGTGCCAGCAGCCCCTTGGGACAGGGGGGAAACACCATATATTTT. The chain couples TRBV9 to TRBJ1-3, with 10 bases aligning to TRBD1. V lost 4 bases to trimming and J lost 4 bases; unmatched junction nucleotides: 5. Germline values: CDR1 SGDLS, CDR2 YYNGEE. This CDR3 spans 15 amino acids.

The V call is TRBV18, the J call TRBJ2-3; tentatively, D is TRBD2 (5 bases). Between the trimmed V and J ends, which lost 3 bases and 0 bases, there was a span of 10 bases. CDR3 size: 15 residues. Germline-derived CDR1 and CDR2 are KGHSH and LQKENI. The CDR3 loop reads CASSPIVASTDTQYF. The CDR3 DNA is TGTGCCAGCTCACCGATAGTAGCGAGCACAGATACGCAGTATTTT.

The V and J genes are TRBV29-1 and TRBJ2-1; D perhaps matches TRBD2 (6 bases). V was shortened by 4 bases and J by 7 bases, with 29 bases between the two germline ends. The length of the CDR3 is 18 residues. CDR1 and CDR2 from the germline V gene are SQVTM and ANQGSEA. The CDR3 region is CSVVRRESRLGGRNEQFF. In nucleotides, the CDR3 is TGCAGCGTTGTGCGCAGGGAATCCCGGTTGGGAGGCCGAAATGAGCAGTTCTTC.

In nucleotides, the CDR3 is TGCGCCAGCAGCCAAGATAAGGAGTCCTACGAGCAGTACTTC. Translated, it gives CASSQDKESYEQYF. The chain combines TRBV4-1 with TRBJ2-7; D is ambiguous. Germline CDR1 reads MGHRA; CDR2 reads YSYEKL. V was trimmed by 0 bases and J by 1 base, leaving 7 bases between them. This CDR3 is built from 14 residues.

This chain uses TRBV19 with TRBJ2-1; the match to TRBD2 covers 8 bases. The CDR3 is 16 amino acids. CDR1 LNHDA and CDR2 SQIVND come from the germline V gene (reference sequence). Trimming removed 3 bases from V and 0 bases from J; junction bases left unmatched: 4. The CDR3: CASSMRAGGSYNEQFF. CDR3 DNA sequence: TGTGCCAGTAGTATGCGTGCGGGAGGCTCCTACAATGAGCAGTTCTTC.

V is TRBV5-1 and J is TRBJ2-7; D unresolved. Germline V CDR1 and CDR2: SGHRS, YFSETQ. Trimming shortened V by 0 bases and J by 6 bases, and 13 bases separated the two germline ends. The CDR3 loop spans 14 amino acids. In DNA, the CDR3 is TGCGCCAGCAGCTTGGCGAGGAGTAGCTCCGAGCAGTACTTC. Translating gives CASSLARSSSEQYF.

The chain has TRBV27 and TRBJ1-1, with 8 nucleotides matching TRBD1. CDR1 and CDR2 (germline): MNHEY, SMNVEV (reference sequence). The J segment lost 10 bases and the V segment lost 10 bases, leaving 8 bases of the junction unmatched. The CDR3 spans 11 residues. The CDR3 protein is CAIRTGRGAFF. The CDR3 nucleotides are TGTGCCATCCGGACAGGGAGGGGAGCTTTCTTT.

The gene calls are TRBV5-1 and TRBJ1-1, with D tentatively TRBD1 (5 bases). The CDR3 has 15 residues. The V and J ends lost 1 base and 0 bases respectively, with 10 bases between them. CDR1 SGHRS and CDR2 YFSETQ come from the germline V gene. This CDR3 reads CASSLRQGMNTEAFF. Written as DNA, the CDR3 is TGCGCCAGCAGCTTGAGGCAGGGAATGAACACTGAAGCTTTCTTT. Full variable domain (missing parts from reference TRBV5-1 and TRBJ1-1): KAGVTQTPRYLIKTRGQQVTLSCSPISGHRSVSWYQQTPGQGLQFLFEYFSETQRNKGNFPGRFSGRQFSNSRSEMNVSTLELGDSALYLCASSLRQGMNTEAFFGQGTRLTVV.

This chain connects TRBV9 to TRBJ2-3, with TRBD1 as a possible D gene (5 bases). Germline CDR1 and CDR2: SGDLS and YYNGEE. The CDR3 is 17 residues long. Between the trimmed V and J ends, which lost 0 bases and 0 bases, there was a span of 14 bases. CDR3 sequence: CASSVARRALSTDTQYF. CDR3 nucleotide sequence: TGTGCCAGCAGCGTAGCTCGCAGGGCCCTTAGCACAGATACGCAGTATTTT.